This T cell receptor beta chain was recovered during a study of cytomegalovirus exposure and HLA in healthy donors. The CDR3 is made up of 13 amino acids. V was clipped by 2 bases and J by 7 bases, with 11 bases between them. Germline V gene lookup returns CDR1 SGHTA and CDR2 FQGNSA. The PCR made use of 60 Vbeta and 13 Jbeta primers. The data were produced by immunoSEQ multiplex PCR, yet TCRdb's version contains in-frame clones alone and is incomplete. Of 150,000 to 200,000 clones detected, more than 75% appear once; the ten largest clones hold about 2%. Sequencing was performed on PBMCs. This chain connects TRBV7-2 to TRBJ1-2; D might be TRBD1 (5 bases). The receptor was derived from a man younger than 35 in good health and CMV-seropositive. This CDR3 is CASSLRGVGGYTF. The CDR3 bases are TGTGCCAGCAGCTTACGGGGGGTAGGTGGCTACACCTTC.